The sequence of this T cell receptor (beta chain) was determined in a study of blood T cell repertoires in COVID-19 (dated by TCRdb to the early 2020s). As for the study more broadly: Collaborator samples came from the United States, Italy and Spain and covered acute and convalescent phases of COVID-19. The prospective study material was composed of cDNA or gDNA derived from T cells, B-cell-depleted T cells, or PBMCs. Deeply sampled blood TCRbeta repertoires from subjects exposed to, actively infected with, or recovered from COVID-19 were included in the dataset. A freely available public database, intended as a resource for researchers studying the immune response to SARS-CoV-2, is where the repertoires were released. The samples were drawn from the first 160 participants of the ongoing ImmuneRACE study and from 1,254 subjects provided by 6 global collaborators. The sample metadata nearly always contained a de-identified subject ID, COVID-19 status, age in years and sex. Where HLA class I and class II types were available, the types were taken from metadata supplied by the sample provider, not from assay-based typing. What the work shows at the level of the full study, not this receptor alone: How much clinical and demographic metadata was included differed by source and by participant, and the metadata was provided uncurated.

As for this clone: There is no known antigen for this receptor. Base-call qualities are not available, and no considerably larger clone is one nucleotide away.

CDR1 is given as MNHNS and CDR2 as SASEGT, both from the germline V gene. Trimming takes 3 bases from V and 7 bases from J, and the germline ends sit 12 bases apart. The CDR3 has 13 amino acids, counting the end cysteine and phenylalanine. The read is trimmed to its CDR3 DNA, 39 bases read in frame from base 1. TCRbeta CDR3 regions were amplified from genomic DNA using the immunoSEQ Assay, a bias-controlled multiplex PCR. From the authors' description of their analysis: The number of nucleated cells in each sample was estimated from the amplification of reference gene primers within the assay. To quantify the absolute abundance of each unique TCRbeta CDR3 rearrangement, sequence reads were collapsed and filtered. For each sample, productive Simpson clonality was calculated as the square root of Simpson's diversity index across productive rearrangements. In TCRdb, the immuneACCESS table is reduced to in-frame sequences with V and J assigned. These tables do not hold every clone; where another copy was compared, an unresolved V gene accounts for under half, and the others remain unexplained. The V and J calls and the clone size are those of that table, but D and trimming were determined from the DNA. Within this sample are a few hundred thousand clones, with approximately 81% of them counted one time only. About 6.2% of the sample is held by the ten biggest clonotypes.

Participants in the prospective study were aged 18 to 89 years, lived in under 30 United States geographic areas, and enrolled through a virtual design. In the prospective study, cohorts were assigned on the basis of participant-reported clinical history obtained from a screening survey and a study questionnaire. A participant counted as exposed if, within 2 weeks of entering the study, that participant had been in contact with someone who had a PCR-confirmed or clinician-diagnosed COVID-19 case. Mobile phlebotomists in the prospective study collected whole blood, serum and a nasopharyngeal or oropharyngeal swab from every participant. Additional blood draws and questionnaires over a 2-month period could optionally be provided by prospective study participants. Blood samples from the prospective study were shipped frozen or at room temperature prior to DNA extraction.

This clonotype originated in a woman in her 50s who had been exposed to COVID-19. Sample: PBMCs or T cells enriched from blood (not recorded which). This chain is built from TRBV6-1 and TRBJ1-2; the D segment could be TRBD1, given 6 matching bases. The CDR3: CASSEIRGGGYTF. The DNA reads as follows: TGTGCCAGCAGTGAGATAAGAGGGGGTGGCTACACCTTC.